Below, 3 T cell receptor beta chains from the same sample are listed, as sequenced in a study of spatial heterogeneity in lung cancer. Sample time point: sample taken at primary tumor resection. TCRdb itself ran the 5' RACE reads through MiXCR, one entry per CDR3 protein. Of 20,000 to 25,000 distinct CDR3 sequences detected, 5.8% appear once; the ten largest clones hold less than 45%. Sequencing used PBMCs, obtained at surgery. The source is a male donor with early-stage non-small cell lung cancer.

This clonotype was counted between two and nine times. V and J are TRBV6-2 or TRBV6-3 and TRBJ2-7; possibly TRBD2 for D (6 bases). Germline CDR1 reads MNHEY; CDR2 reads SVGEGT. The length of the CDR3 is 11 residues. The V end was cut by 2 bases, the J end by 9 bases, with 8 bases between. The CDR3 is CASSYVGGQYF. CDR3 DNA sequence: TGTGCCAGCAGTTACGTCGGGGGGCAGTACTTC.

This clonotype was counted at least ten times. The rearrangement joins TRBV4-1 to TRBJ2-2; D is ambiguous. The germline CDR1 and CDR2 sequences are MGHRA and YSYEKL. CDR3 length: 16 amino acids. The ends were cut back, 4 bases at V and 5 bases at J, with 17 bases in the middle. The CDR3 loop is CASSPQLGYSTGELFF. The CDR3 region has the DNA TGCGCCAGCAGCCCCCAGTTGGGGTATTCAACCGGGGAGCTGTTTTTT.

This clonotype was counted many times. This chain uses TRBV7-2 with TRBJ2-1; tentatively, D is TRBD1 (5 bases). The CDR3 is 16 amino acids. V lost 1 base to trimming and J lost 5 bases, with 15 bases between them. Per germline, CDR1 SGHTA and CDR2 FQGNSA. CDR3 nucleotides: TGTGCCAGCAGCTTAGGAGTGCTGAGGACACACAATGAGCAGTTCTTC. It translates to CASSLGVLRTHNEQFF. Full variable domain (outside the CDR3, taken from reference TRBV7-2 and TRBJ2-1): GAGVSQSPSNKVTEKGKDVELRCDPISGHTALYWYRQSLGQGLEFLIYFQGNSAPDKSGLPSDRFSAERTGGSVSTLTIQRTQQEDSAVYLCASSLGVLRTHNEQFFGPGTRLTVL.